Each of the 9 T cell receptor beta chains below was sequenced from the same sample in a study of breast tumors, draining lymph nodes, adjacent tissues. Samples came from axillary lymph nodes draining the breast cancer. TCRdb processed the multiplex PCR reads anew with MiXCR; each CDR3 protein has one entry. Found here are approximately 230,000 distinct CDR3 sequences, under 35% of them singletons; the top ten hold 3% to 4.5%. Sequencing input: axillary lymph node tissue. These receptors originate from a female donor with breast cancer. Some clones in this sample may be carry-over from other donors' samples.

This chain connects TRBV24-1 to TRBJ2-2, with 10 bases identical to TRBD1. Germline V CDR1 and CDR2: KGHDR, SFDVKD. The CDR3 totals 16 residues. J gave up 4 bases and V 9 bases, and 10 bases lay outside the gene matches. The CDR3 DNA is TGTGCCACCTGGGACAGGGGCAGGGTGCCCACCGGGGAGCTGTTTTTT. Amino acids: CATWDRGRVPTGELFF.

CDR3 region: CASSPATSGGYNEQYF. In DNA form, the CDR3 reads TGTGCCAGCAGCCCGGCGACTAGCGGGGGGTACAATGAGCAGTATTTT. This chain links TRBV7-6 with TRBJ2-3; 13 bases line up with TRBD2. Germline CDR1 SGHVS, CDR2 FNYEAQ. The CDR3 has 16 residues. V gave up 5 bases and J gave up 11 bases; unmatched junction bases: 13.

The chain joins TRBV20-1 to TRBJ2-7; TRBD2 might be the D (6 bases). CDR1 and CDR2 (germline): DFQATT, SNEGSKA (reference sequence). CDR3 size: 14 residues. The V and J ends lost 1 base and 6 bases respectively, with 16 bases between them. The CDR3 nucleotides read TGCAGTGCTAGAGTAGGTAGCGGTCCCCCCGAGCAGTACTTC. Its protein product is CSARVGSGPPEQYF.

V usage is TRBV10-2 and J usage is TRBJ2-5, with D unresolved. The CDR3 contains 14 residues. Germline V gives CDR1 WSHSY, CDR2 SAAADI. The germline V and J ends were trimmed by 6 bases and 9 bases, with 20 bases remaining between them. CDR3 DNA: TGCGCCAGCAGGACGATCTCCAGCAATCAGCCCCAGTACTTC. The encoded protein is CASRTISSNQPQYF.

This clonotype was recorded at least ten times. V gene TRBV4-2 combines with J gene TRBJ1-6; D is uncertain. Trimming took 3 bases from V and 8 from J, leaving 8 bases between them. Germline CDR1 reads LGHNA; CDR2 reads YNFKEQ. The CDR3 covers 13 residues. The CDR3 loop is CASSHLEDSPLHF. The CDR3 nucleotides are TGTGCCAGCAGCCACCTAGAGGATTCACCCCTCCACTTT.

The chain links TRBV6-5 to TRBJ1-3, with a tentative D call TRBD1 (5 bases). Germline V gene data show CDR1 as MNHEY and CDR2 as SVGAGI. The V gene lost 0 bases and the J gene lost 4 bases, with 10 bases spanning the gap. The CDR3 runs 15 residues. The chain's CDR3 is CASSYSPGLGNTIYF. Written as DNA, the CDR3 is TGTGCCAGCAGTTACTCCCCGGGGCTGGGAAACACCATATATTTT.

This clonotype has a count of ten or more. The chain uses TRBV18 and TRBJ1-2; D is unresolved. V lost 3 bases and J lost 5, with 10 bases in between. Germline V CDR1 and CDR2: KGHSH, LQKENI. The CDR3 runs 13 residues. This CDR3 reads CASSPEGVYGYTF. CDR3 in DNA: TGTGCCAGCTCACCTGAGGGAGTGTATGGCTACACCTTC.

At least ten counts were recorded for this clonotype. V gene TRBV7-9 combines with J gene TRBJ2-7, with 7 positions matching TRBD1. Per germline, CDR1 SEHNR and CDR2 FQNEAQ (reference sequence). The CDR3 has 12 residues. V lost 5 bases and J lost 4; bases outside the gene matches: 2. The CDR3 spells CASSDRDYEQYF. CDR3 nucleotide sequence: TGTGCCAGCAGCGACAGGGATTACGAGCAGTACTTC.

At least ten counts were recorded for this clonotype. V is TRBV15 and J is TRBJ1-3; tentative D call: TRBD1 (5 bases). Per germline, CDR1 LNHNV and CDR2 YYDKDF (reference sequence). Deletions cut 5 bases from V and 2 bases from J, with 16 bases between. There are 16 residues in the CDR3. CDR3 sequence (DNA): TGTGCCACCAGCCCGCTAAGGGGAAAAACTGGAAACACCATATATTTT. This translates into CATSPLRGKTGNTIYF.